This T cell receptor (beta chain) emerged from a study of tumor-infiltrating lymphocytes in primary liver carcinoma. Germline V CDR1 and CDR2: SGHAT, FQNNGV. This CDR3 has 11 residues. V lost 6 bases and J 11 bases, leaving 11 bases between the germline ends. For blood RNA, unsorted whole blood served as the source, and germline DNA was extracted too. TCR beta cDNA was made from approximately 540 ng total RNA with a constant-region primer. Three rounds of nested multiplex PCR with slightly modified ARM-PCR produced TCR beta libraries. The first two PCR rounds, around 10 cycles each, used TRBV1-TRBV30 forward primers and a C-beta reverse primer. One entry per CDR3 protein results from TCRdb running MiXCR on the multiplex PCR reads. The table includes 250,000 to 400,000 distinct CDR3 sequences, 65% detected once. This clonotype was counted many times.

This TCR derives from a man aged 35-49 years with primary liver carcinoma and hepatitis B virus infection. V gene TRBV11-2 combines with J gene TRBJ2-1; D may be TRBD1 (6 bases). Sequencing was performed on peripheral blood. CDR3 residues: CASRTRDKQFF. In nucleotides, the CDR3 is TGTGCCAGCAGGACCCGGGACAAGCAGTTCTTC.